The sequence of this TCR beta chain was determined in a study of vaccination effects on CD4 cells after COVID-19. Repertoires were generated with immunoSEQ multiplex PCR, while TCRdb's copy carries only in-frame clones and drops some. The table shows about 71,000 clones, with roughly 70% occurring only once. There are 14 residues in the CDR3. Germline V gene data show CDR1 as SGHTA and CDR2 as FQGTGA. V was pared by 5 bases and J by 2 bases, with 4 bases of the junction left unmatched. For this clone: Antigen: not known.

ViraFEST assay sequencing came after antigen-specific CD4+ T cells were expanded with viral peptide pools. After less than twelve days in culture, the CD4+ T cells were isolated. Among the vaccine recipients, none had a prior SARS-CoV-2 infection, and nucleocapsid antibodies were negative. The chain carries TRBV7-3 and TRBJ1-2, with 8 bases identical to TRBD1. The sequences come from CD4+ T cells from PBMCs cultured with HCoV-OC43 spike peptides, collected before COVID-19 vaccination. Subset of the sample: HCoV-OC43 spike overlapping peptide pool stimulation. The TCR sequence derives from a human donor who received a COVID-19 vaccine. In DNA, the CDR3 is TGTGCCAGCAGCCCTGGACAGGGAAACTATGGCTACACCTTC. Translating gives CASSPGQGNYGYTF.